Listed below are T cell receptor beta chains from one sample, sequenced in a study of shared clonotypes between healthy human individuals. The table came from immunoSEQ multiplex PCR; TCRdb's copy has only in-frame clones and leaves some out. The sample records 1,500,000 or so clones, around 97% being singletons. Sequencing was carried out using naive CD4+ T cells sorted from blood. The receptors were gathered from a man aged 30 to 39 in good health. Both conserved end residues are part of each CDR3. The D gene is left open where the match is weak.

>TRBJ2-1|.|TRBV30
TGTGCCTTAACGGCGGGTCGCTCCTACAATGAGCAGTTCTTC
CALTAGRSYNEQFF
>TRBJ2-2|TRBD1|TRBV5-4
TGTGCCAGCAGCTTACAGGGGGCTGACACCGGGGAGCTGTTTTTT
CASSLQGADTGELFF
>TRBJ2-1|.|TRBV19
TGTGCCAGTAGTACAATTACAGGGGAGGGTGAGCAGTTCTTC
CASSTITGEGEQFF
>TRBJ2-1|TRBD2|TRBV10-3
TGTGCCATCAGTAAGACTAGCGTCCCTGGTGAGCAGTTCTTC
CAISKTSVPGEQFF
>TRBJ2-2|.|TRBV4-3
TGCGCCAGCAGCCAAGAAGGGAGAAGCCGAGGAACCGGGGAGCTGTTTTTT
CASSQEGRSRGTGELFF
>TRBJ1-1|TRBD1|TRBV2
TGTGCCAGCAGTATAGACAGGGGGCGGACTGAAGCTTTCTTT
CASSIDRGRTEAFF
>TRBJ1-1|TRBD1|TRBV6-1
TGTGCCAGCAGTGAATTTTTGGGGACAGTTCGGTCCACTGAAGCTTTCTTT
CASSEFLGTVRSTEAFF
>TRBJ2-7|TRBD2|TRBV7-9
TGTGCCAGCAGCCTCCTAGCGGGAGGGCCGGCCTACGAGCAGTACTTC
CASSLLAGGPAYEQYF
>TRBJ2-6|.|TRBV2
TGTGCCAGCAAAAGGAGGACAGACTCTGGGGCCAACGTCCTGACTTTC
CASKRRTDSGANVLTF
>TRBJ2-3|.|TRBV18
TGTGCCAGCTCACCTCTCCTGACAGAAAGCACAGATACGCAGTATTTT
CASSPLLTESTDTQYF